This T cell receptor (beta chain) is drawn from a study of CD8+ T cells in alopecia areata. Overall study results and limits: TCRs were shared less clearly across patients than in mice, possibly for HLA-related reasons.

As concerns this clone: Its antigen is unidentified.

A FACSAria was used to sort CD4+ and CD8+ T cells. These cells came from PBMCs. The sequencing template was cDNA reverse transcribed from extracted RNA. Repertoires were generated with immunoSEQ multiplex PCR, while TCRdb's copy carries only in-frame clones and drops some. This sample has hundreds of thousands of clones, with roughly two thirds found just once. The CDR3 has 14 amino acids. Between the trimmed V and J ends, which lost 0 bases and 4 bases, there was a span of 10 bases. Per the germline V gene, CDR1 is SGHDT and CDR2 is YYEEEE. The sequence derives from a human donor with alopecia areata. The gene calls are TRBV5-6 and TRBJ1-1, with D unclear. Source: CD4+ T cells sorted from blood, taken at week 0. The CDR3 DNA is TGTGCCAGCAGCTTGGTGGATCGGGCCACTGAAGCTTTCTTT. This gives the protein CASSLVDRATEAFF.